The 18 T cell receptor beta chains presented below share a single source sample, sequenced in a study of T-cell reconstitution after alpha-beta-depleted transplantation in children. Unique molecular identifiers were built into the TCRbeta library. A single record per CDR3 protein comes from TCRdb applying MiXCR to the PCR reads. The sample lists 330,000 or so distinct CDR3 sequences, about 9.3% occurring once. The source was PBMCs from the stem cell graft donor, collected from the stem cell graft. These receptors all stem from a human donor who donated a stem cell graft to a child with acute lymphoblastic leukemia.

This clonotype has at least ten counts. The chain couples TRBV29-1 to TRBJ2-3, with 7 bases fitting TRBD2. The junction had 20 bases not matched to a gene; V was cut back by 0 bases and J by 5 bases. Looked up from germline, CDR1 is SQVTM and CDR2 is ANQGSEA. This CDR3 comprises 19 residues. CDR3 in amino acids: CSVEDLPAISGGGLDTQYF. As DNA, the CDR3 is TGCAGCGTTGAAGATCTGCCGGCCATCTCGGGAGGAGGGTTAGATACGCAGTATTTT.

This clonotype was seen many times. The gene calls are TRBV20-1 and TRBJ1-3, with 7 bases aligning to TRBD1. V lost 6 bases, J lost 2 bases, and 4 bases stayed unmatched. CDR3 length: 13 residues. Germline V lookup: CDR1 DFQATT, CDR2 SNEGSKA (reference sequence). CDR3 region: CSAPGGPGNTIYF. The CDR3 DNA is TGCAGTGCCCCAGGGGGGCCTGGAAACACCATATATTTT.

J is TRBJ1-2 and V is TRBV20-1, with TRBD1 matching over 9 bases. Looked up from germline, CDR1 is DFQATT and CDR2 is SNEGSKA (reference sequence). The J segment lost 2 bases and the V segment lost 4 bases, leaving 8 bases of the junction unmatched. CDR3 length: 15 amino acids. This CDR3 is CSATMPGQGNYGYTF. The CDR3 nucleotides are TGCAGTGCTACGATGCCGGGACAGGGCAACTATGGCTACACCTTC.

This clonotype was seen a few times. V usage is TRBV12-3 or TRBV12-4 and J usage is TRBJ2-5; D gene unclear. This CDR3 contains 15 residues. Trimming stripped 3 bases from V and 5 bases from J, with 16 bases between. This CDR3 is CASSLGSARGETQYF. The DNA of the CDR3 is TGTGCCAGCAGTTTGGGCAGTGCCCGTGGGGAGACCCAGTACTTC.

This clonotype has only a few counts. CDR3 amino acids: CASSFRGGLPVDEQFF. The CDR3 nucleotides read TGTGCCAGCAGTTTCCGGGGCGGACTACCAGTCGATGAGCAGTTCTTC. The J gene is TRBJ2-1, the V gene TRBV12-3 or TRBV12-4, with TRBD2 as a possible D gene (6 bases). Trimming cost V 3 bases and J 8 bases, with 20 bases left between them. This CDR3 spans 16 amino acids.

The J gene is TRBJ2-2, the V gene TRBV19, with no clear D. Germline values: CDR1 LNHDA, CDR2 SQIVND (reference sequence). This CDR3 spans 13 amino acids. Trimming removed 3 bases at V and 10 bases at J, with 12 bases between. Written as DNA, the CDR3 is TGTGCCAGTAGTATCTGGCCGTCGCCGGAGCTGTTTTTT. This encodes CASSIWPSPELFF.

V gene TRBV12-3 or TRBV12-4 combines with J gene TRBJ2-7; D is perhaps TRBD2 (6 bases). The ends were cut back, 5 bases at V and 3 bases at J, with 14 bases in the middle. This CDR3 region has 14 residues. For the CDR3, the DNA is TGTGCCAGCAGTCGGGAGTTCCACCTCTACGAGCAGTACTTC. This codes for CASSREFHLYEQYF.

On this clonotype itself: Given a much more abundant clone one base away, this may be a read error. This chain connects TRBV5-1 to TRBJ2-1; the D is unclear. The CDR3 spans 15 residues. Germline V gene lookup returns CDR1 SGHRS and CDR2 YFSETQ. This chain's CDR3 is CASSLAARTYNKQFF. In nucleotides, the CDR3 is TGCGCCAGCAGCTTGGCCGCGCGGACCTACAATAAGCAGTTCTTC.

The chain combines TRBV12-3 or TRBV12-4 with TRBJ2-7; D gene uncertain. The CDR3 is 11 amino acids. V lost 6 bases to trimming and J lost 7 bases, with 10 bases between them. CDR3 loop: CASREPREQYF. The CDR3, as DNA: TGTGCCAGCAGGGAGCCTAGGGAGCAGTACTTC.

The genes are TRBV20-1 and TRBJ2-1; 7 nucleotides agree with TRBD2. After removal of 0 bases from V and 4 bases from J, the junction contained 9 bases not matched to a gene. Germline loops: CDR1 DFQATT, CDR2 SNEGSKA (reference sequence). The length of the CDR3 is 16 residues. Here the CDR3 DNA reads TGCAGTGCTAGAGATTGGGCTAGCGGACCTTACAATGAGCAGTTCTTC. Residues: CSARDWASGPYNEQFF.

J is TRBJ1-1 and V is TRBV4-1; D may be TRBD1 (5 bases). V gave up 4 bases and J gave up 3 bases, with 15 bases separating them. The CDR3 has 15 amino acids. The germline CDR1 and CDR2 sequences are MGHRA and YSYEKL. The CDR3 spells CASSPGGTLDTEAFF. For the CDR3, the DNA is TGCGCCAGCAGCCCCGGGGGGACTTTGGACACTGAAGCTTTCTTT.

The chain is built from TRBV20-1 and TRBJ1-2, with no clear D. Trimming took 0 bases from V and 4 from J, leaving 9 bases between them. The germline gives CDR1 DFQATT, CDR2 SNEGSKA (reference sequence). The CDR3 sequence is 13 residues long. As DNA, the CDR3 is TGCAGTGCTAGAGACGGAGGGCCCTATGGCTACACCTTC. Translated: CSARDGGPYGYTF.

This chain joins TRBV12-3 or TRBV12-4 and TRBJ2-5, with TRBD1 identical over 7 bases. After removal of 7 bases from V and 2 bases from J, the junction contained 7 bases not matched to a gene. The CDR3 extends over 14 amino acids. The DNA for the CDR3 is TGTGCCAGCAACCACGGACAGGAACAAGAGACCCAGTACTTC. This encodes CASNHGQEQETQYF.

This clonotype was observed many times. This sequence joins TRBV7-2 and TRBJ2-3; TRBD2 is a possible D gene (6 bases). The ends were cut back, 5 bases at V and 1 base at J, with 13 bases in the middle. This CDR3 has 15 amino acids. Germline CDR1 and CDR2: SGHTA and FQGNSA. The CDR3 sequence is CASSVLAARTDTQYF. CDR3 in DNA: TGTGCCAGCAGCGTACTAGCAGCCCGCACAGATACGCAGTATTTT.

J is TRBJ2-7 and V is TRBV20-1, with D perhaps assigned TRBD1 or TRBD2 (5 bases each). The ends were cut back, 2 bases at V and 2 bases at J, with 13 bases in the middle. The CDR3 has 14 residues. Germline V gene data show CDR1 as DFQATT and CDR2 as SNEGSKA (reference sequence). In DNA form, the CDR3 reads TGCAGTGCTAGAACCGGGACGGCCACCTACGAGCAGTACTTC. Its translation: CSARTGTATYEQYF.

The chain uses TRBV10-3 and TRBJ2-2; TRBD1 matches 9 bases. The CDR3 is 15 residues long. V trimming: 6 bases; J trimming: 7 bases; junction bases outside the gene matches: 9. Germline-derived CDR1 and CDR2 are ENHRY and SYGVKD. The CDR3, as DNA: TGTGCCATCAGGGCCGGGACAGGGTTAGACGGGGAGCTGTTTTTT. Translating gives CAIRAGTGLDGELFF.

The rearrangement links TRBV4-3 to TRBJ2-5, with TRBD1 as a possible D gene (6 bases). With 0 bases removed from V and 4 bases from J, the gap between germline ends came to 9 bases. Per germline, CDR1 LGHNA and CDR2 YSLEER. This CDR3 is built from 14 residues. The CDR3 nucleotides are TGCGCCAGCAGCCAAGAAGGCAGGGGAGAGACCCAGTACTTC. This translates into CASSQEGRGETQYF.

This clonotype was seen a few times. The CDR3 coding sequence is TGCGCCAGCAGCCAAGATTGGAGGACCCAGTACTTC. It is translated as CASSQDWRTQYF. This sequence joins TRBV4-1 and TRBJ2-5; no clear D. Germline V gene sequence: CDR1 MGHRA, CDR2 YSYEKL. This CDR3 region has 12 residues. V dropped 0 bases and J dropped 7 bases, with 6 bases sitting between them.